This T cell receptor (beta chain) was sequenced during a study of T cell responses to AZD1222 COVID-19 vaccine. Study-wide results and caveats: Spike-specific TCR breadth and depth rose after two AZD1222 doses. Targeting of unmutated variant regions was reportedly seen in nearly half of spike-specific TCRs.

About this clone itself: Its specificity is unknown.

The CDR3 runs 16 residues. Germline CDR1 MNHEY, CDR2 SMNVEV (reference sequence). Unmatched junction bases numbered 5, after V lost 0 bases and J lost 3 bases. Libraries were prepared by immunoSEQ multiplex PCR; TCRdb keeps only in-frame clonotypes and omits some of them. The table records 55,000 to 70,000 clones, about nine tenths of them present only once. The J gene is TRBJ1-3, the V gene TRBV27, with 7 bases fitting TRBD1. The origin of this receptor is an adult in good health. The starting material was peripheral blood, obtained on day 0 of AZD1222 vaccination. The CDR3 spells CASSLSGTERGNTIYF. In DNA form, the CDR3 reads TGTGCCAGCAGTTTATCCGGGACAGAACGTGGAAACACCATATATTTT.